The clone carrying this T cell receptor beta chain was observed a few times. Isolated RNA was reverse transcribed in full, so expressed TCRB transcripts were sequenced. Repertoires were generated with immunoSEQ multiplex PCR, while TCRdb's copy carries only in-frame clones and drops some. The sample holds under 550,000 clones, approximately 10% seen once. Germline-derived CDR1 and CDR2 are SGHTS and YDEGEE. Trimming removed 3 bases at V and 0 bases at J, with 16 bases between. This CDR3 has 16 amino acids. This specimen comes from a study of beta chain features in type 1 diabetes. The wider study: Patient and healthy donor groups were alike in age, gender and cell yields.

Each of the sorted populations had a purity greater than 95%. This clonotype was sampled from a woman younger than 30 in good health. The rearrangement uses TRBV5-8 and TRBJ2-7; maybe TRBD2 (6 bases). The sequenced material came from naive CD4+ T cells from blood. CDR3 DNA sequence: TGTGCCAGCAGCTGGATCCCGGGACTGTACTCCTACGAGCAGTACGTC. Its translation is CASSWIPGLYSYEQYV.